This T cell receptor beta chain was observed in a study of shared clonotypes between healthy human individuals. Profiling relied on immunoSEQ multiplex PCR, and the TCRdb table lists in-frame clones only, not all of them. The sample has millions of clones, 90% to 95% seen once; the top ten hold about 0.13%. This clone was recorded a few times. The sequence was obtained from a man younger than 35 in good health. The material sequenced was naive CD4+ T cells sorted from blood. As for subset: CD45RA+ positively selected.

The CDR3 loop is CASSPPGVYGYTF. The CDR3 DNA reads TGTGCCAGCAGTCCCCCAGGGGTCTATGGCTACACCTTC. The V and J genes are TRBV6-5 and TRBJ1-2; D is possibly TRBD1 (6 bases). Germline lookup yields CDR1 MNHEY and CDR2 SVGAGI. The CDR3 covers 13 residues. The V gene lost 5 bases and the J gene lost 4 bases, with 11 bases spanning the gap.